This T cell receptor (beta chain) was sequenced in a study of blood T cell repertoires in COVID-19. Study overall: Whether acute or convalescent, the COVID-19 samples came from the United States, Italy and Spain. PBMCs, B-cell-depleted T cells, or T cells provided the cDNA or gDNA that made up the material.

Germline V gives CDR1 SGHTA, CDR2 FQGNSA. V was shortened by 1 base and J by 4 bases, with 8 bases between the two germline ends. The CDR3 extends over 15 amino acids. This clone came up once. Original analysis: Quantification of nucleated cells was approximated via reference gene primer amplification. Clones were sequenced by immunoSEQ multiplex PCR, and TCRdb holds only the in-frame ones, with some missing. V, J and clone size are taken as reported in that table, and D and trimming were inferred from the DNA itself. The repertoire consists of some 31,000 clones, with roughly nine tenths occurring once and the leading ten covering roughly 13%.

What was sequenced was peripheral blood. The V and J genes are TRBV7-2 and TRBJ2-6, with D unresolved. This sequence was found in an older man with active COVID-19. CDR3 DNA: TGTGCCAGCAGCTTAGGGTTCGGGGGGGCCAACGTCCTGACTTTC. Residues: CASSLGFGGANVLTF.